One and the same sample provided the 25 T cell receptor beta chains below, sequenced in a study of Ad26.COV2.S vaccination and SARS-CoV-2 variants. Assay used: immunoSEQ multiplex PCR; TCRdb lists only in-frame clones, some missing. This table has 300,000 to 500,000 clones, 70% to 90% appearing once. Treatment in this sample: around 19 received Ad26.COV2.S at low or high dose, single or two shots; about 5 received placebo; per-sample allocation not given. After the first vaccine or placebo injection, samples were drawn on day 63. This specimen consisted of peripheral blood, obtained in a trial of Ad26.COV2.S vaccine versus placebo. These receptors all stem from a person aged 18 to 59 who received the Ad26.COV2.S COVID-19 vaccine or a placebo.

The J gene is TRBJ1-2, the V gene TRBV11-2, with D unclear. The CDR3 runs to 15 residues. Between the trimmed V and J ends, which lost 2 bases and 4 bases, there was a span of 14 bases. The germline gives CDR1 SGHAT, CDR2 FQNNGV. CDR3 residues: CASSLMAKGSYGYTF. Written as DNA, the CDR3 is TGTGCCAGCAGCTTAATGGCAAAAGGCTCCTATGGCTACACCTTC.

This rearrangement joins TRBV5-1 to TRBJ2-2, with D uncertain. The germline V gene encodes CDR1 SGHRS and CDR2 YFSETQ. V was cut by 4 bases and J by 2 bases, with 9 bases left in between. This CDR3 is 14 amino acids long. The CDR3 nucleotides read TGCGCCAGCAGCGTCCTTGGAAACACCGGGGAGCTGTTTTTT. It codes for CASSVLGNTGELFF.

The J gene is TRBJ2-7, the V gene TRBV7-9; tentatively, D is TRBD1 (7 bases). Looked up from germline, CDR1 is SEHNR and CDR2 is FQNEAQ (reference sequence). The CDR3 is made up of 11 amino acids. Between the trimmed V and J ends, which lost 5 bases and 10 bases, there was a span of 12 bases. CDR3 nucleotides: TGTGCCAGCAGCGTCAGGGGGGAACAGTACTTC. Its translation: CASSVRGEQYF.

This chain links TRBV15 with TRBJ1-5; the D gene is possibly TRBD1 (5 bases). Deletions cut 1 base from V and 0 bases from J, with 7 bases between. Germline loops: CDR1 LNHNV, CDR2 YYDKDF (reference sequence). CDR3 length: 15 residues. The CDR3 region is CATSRGGGSNQPQHF. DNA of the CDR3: TGTGCCACCAGCAGAGGCGGGGGTAGCAATCAGCCCCAGCATTTT.

CDR3 loop: CASSLGQGARNEQYF. The CDR3 DNA reads TGTGCCAGCAGCTTAGGACAGGGGGCGCGCAACGAGCAGTACTTC. This chain links TRBV7-9 with TRBJ2-7; TRBD1 aligns across 10 bases. With V trimmed by 1 base and J by 5 bases, 5 bases remained unmatched. The CDR3 runs 15 residues. In germline, CDR1 is SEHNR, CDR2 FQNEAQ (reference sequence).

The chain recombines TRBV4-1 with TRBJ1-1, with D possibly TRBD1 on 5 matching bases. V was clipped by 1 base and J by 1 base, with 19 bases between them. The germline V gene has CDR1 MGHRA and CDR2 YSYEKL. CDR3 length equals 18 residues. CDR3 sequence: CASSQVIRRGRENTEAFF. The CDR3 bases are TGCGCCAGCAGCCAAGTGATTCGCAGAGGCAGGGAGAACACTGAAGCTTTCTTT.

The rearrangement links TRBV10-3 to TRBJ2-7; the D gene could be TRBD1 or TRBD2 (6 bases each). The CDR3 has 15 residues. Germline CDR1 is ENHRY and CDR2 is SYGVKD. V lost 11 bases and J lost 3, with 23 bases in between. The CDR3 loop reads CAFATLGGPHYEQYF. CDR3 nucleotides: TGTGCCTTCGCAACACTGGGGGGCCCCCACTACGAGCAGTACTTC.

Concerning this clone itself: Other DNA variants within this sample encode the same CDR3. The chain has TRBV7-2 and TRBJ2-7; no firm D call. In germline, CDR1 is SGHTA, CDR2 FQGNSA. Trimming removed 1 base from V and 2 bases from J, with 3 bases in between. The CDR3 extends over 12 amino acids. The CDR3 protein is CASSLGAYEQYF. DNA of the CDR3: TGTGCCAGCAGCTTAGGAGCCTACGAGCAGTACTTC.

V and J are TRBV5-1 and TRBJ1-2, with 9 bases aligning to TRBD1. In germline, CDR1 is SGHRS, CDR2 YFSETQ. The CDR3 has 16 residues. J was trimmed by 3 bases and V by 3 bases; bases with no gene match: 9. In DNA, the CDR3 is TGCGCCAGCAGCTCCCAGACAGGGGGTGAGGACTATGGCTACACCTTC. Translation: CASSSQTGGEDYGYTF.

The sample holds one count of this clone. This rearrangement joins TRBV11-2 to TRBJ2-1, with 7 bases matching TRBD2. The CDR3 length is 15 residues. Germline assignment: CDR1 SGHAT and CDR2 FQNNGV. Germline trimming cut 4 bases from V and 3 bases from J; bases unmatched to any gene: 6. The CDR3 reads CASSSGGGGYNEQFF. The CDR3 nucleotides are TGTGCCAGCAGCTCCGGTGGGGGGGGCTACAATGAGCAGTTCTTC.

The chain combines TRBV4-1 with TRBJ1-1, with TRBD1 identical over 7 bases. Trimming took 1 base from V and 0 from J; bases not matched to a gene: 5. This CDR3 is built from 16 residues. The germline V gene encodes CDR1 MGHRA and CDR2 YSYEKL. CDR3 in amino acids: CASSQVQGDMNTEAFF. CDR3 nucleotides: TGCGCCAGCAGCCAAGTGCAGGGGGACATGAACACTGAAGCTTTCTTT.

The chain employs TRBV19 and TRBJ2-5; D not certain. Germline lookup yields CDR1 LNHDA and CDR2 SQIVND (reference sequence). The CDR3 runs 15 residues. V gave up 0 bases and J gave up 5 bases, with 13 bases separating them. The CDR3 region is CASSIDPTPGETQYF. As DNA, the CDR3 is TGTGCCAGTAGTATAGATCCCACGCCCGGGGAGACCCAGTACTTC.

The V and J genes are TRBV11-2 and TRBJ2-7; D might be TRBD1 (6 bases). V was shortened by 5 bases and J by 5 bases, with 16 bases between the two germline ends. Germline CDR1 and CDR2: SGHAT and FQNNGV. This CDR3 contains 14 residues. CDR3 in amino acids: CASSPRTDAHEQYF. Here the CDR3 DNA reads TGTGCCAGCAGCCCTAGGACAGACGCCCACGAGCAGTACTTC.

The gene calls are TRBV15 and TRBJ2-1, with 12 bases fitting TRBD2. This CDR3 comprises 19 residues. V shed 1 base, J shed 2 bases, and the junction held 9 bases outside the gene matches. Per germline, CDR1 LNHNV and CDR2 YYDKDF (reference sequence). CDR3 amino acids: CATSRARTSGDPTYNEQFF. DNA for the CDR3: TGTGCCACCAGCAGAGCCCGGACTAGCGGGGACCCAACCTACAATGAGCAGTTCTTC.

For the CDR3, the DNA is TGTGCCAGCAGCTCCATAGGGGGGCGAGGGTTTGGAAACACCATATATTTT. It translates to CASSSIGGRGFGNTIYF. This sequence joins TRBV11-2 and TRBJ1-3, with D possibly being TRBD1 (6 bases). Deletions cut 4 bases from V and 3 bases from J, with 19 bases between. CDR3 size: 17 residues. Looked up from germline, CDR1 is SGHAT and CDR2 is FQNNGV.

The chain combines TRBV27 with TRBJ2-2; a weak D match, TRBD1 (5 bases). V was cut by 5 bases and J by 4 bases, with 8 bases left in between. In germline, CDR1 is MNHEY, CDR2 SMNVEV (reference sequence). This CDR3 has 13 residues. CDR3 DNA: TGTGCCAGCAGTCGGACATCCACCGGGGAGCTGTTTTTT. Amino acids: CASSRTSTGELFF.

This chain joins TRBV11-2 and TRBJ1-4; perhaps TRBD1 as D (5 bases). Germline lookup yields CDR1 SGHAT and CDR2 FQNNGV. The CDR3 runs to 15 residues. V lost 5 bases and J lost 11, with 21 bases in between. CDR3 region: CASSPGVSKMEKLFF. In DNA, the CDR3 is TGTGCCAGCAGCCCGGGGGTCAGTAAAATGGAGAAACTGTTTTTT.

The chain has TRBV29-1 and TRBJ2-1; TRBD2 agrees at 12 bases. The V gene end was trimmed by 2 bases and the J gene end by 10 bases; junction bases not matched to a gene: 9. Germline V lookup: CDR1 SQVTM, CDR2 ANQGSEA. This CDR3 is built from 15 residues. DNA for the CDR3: TGCAGCGTTGAACGTCGCCTAGCGGGGGGGCGGGAGCAGTTCTTC. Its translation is CSVERRLAGGREQFF.

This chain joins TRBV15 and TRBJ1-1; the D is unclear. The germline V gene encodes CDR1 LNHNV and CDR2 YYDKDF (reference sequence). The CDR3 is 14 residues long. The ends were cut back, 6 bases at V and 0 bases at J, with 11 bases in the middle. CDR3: CATSALGMNTEAFF. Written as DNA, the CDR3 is TGTGCCACCAGTGCCTTGGGTATGAACACTGAAGCTTTCTTT.

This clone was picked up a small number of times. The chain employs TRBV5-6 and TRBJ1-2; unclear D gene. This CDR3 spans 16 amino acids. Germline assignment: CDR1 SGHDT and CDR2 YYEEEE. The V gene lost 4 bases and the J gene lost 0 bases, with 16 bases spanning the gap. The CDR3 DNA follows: TGTGCCAGCAGCCACCCCGTTGCAGGTTCTAACTATGGCTACACCTTC. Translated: CASSHPVAGSNYGYTF.

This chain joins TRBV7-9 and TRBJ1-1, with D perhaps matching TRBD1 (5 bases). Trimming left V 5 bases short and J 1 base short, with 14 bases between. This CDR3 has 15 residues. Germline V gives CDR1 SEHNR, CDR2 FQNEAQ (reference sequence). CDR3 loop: CASSPGTKGNTEAFF. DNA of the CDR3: TGTGCCAGCAGCCCAGGGACGAAGGGGAACACTGAAGCTTTCTTT.

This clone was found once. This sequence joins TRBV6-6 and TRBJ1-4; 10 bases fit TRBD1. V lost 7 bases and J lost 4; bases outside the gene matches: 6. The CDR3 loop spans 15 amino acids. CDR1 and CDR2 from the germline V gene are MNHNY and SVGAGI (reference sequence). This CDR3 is CASNRDRGSNEKLFF. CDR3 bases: TGTGCCAGCAACCGGGACAGGGGAAGTAATGAAAAACTGTTTTTT.

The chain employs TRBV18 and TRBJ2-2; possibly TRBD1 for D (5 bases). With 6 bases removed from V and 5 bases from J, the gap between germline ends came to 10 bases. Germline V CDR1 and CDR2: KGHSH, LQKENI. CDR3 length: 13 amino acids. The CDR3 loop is CASSQTETGELFF. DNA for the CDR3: TGTGCCAGCTCCCAGACAGAGACCGGGGAGCTGTTTTTT.

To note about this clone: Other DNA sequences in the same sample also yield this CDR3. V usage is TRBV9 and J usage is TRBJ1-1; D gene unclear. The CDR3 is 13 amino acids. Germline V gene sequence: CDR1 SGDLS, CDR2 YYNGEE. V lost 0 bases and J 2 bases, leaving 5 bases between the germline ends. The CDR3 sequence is CASSVGSNTEAFF. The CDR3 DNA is TGTGCCAGCAGCGTAGGCAGTAACACTGAAGCTTTCTTT.

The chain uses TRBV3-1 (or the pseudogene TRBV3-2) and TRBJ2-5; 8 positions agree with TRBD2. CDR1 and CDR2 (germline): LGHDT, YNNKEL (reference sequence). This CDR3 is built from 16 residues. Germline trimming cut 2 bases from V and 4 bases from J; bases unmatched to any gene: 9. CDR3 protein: CASSQNPAGEGETQYF. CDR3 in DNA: TGTGCCAGCAGCCAAAATCCAGCGGGGGAGGGAGAGACCCAGTACTTC.